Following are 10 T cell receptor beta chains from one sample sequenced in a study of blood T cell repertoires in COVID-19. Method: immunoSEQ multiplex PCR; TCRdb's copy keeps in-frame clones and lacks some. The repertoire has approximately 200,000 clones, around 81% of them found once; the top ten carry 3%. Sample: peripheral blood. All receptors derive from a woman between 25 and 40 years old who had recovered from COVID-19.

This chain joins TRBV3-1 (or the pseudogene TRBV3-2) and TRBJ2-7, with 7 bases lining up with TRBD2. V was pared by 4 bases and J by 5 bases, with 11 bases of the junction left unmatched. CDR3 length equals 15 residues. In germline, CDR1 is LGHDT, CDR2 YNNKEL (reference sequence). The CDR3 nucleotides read TGTGCCAGCAGCCCCCAAGGGACTATCGGAAACGAGCAGTACTTC. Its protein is CASSPQGTIGNEQYF.

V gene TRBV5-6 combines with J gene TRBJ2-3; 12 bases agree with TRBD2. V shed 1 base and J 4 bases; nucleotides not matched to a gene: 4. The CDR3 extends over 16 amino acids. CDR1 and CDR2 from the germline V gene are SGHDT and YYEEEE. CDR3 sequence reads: CASSLWTSGTADTQYF. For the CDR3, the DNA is TGTGCCAGCAGCTTGTGGACTAGCGGGACGGCAGATACGCAGTATTTT.

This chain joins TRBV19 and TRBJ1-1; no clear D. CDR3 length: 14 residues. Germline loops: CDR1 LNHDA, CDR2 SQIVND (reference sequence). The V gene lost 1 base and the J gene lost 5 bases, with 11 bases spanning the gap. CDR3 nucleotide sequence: TGTGCCAGTAGTATAGGGTTCCGGGATACTGAAGCTTTCTTT. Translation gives CASSIGFRDTEAFF.

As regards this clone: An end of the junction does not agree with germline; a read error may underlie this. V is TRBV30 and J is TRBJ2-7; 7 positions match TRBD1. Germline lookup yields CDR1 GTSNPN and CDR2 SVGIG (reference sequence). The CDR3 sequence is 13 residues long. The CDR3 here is CAWSVLTGDRVLF. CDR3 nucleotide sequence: TGTGCCTGGAGTGTACTCACCGGAGACAGGGTCCTTTTC.

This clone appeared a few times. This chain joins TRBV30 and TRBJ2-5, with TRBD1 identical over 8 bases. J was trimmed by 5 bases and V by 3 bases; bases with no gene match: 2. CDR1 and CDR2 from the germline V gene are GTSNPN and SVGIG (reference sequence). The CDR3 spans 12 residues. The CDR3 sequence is CAWRDRDETQYF. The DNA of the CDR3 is TGTGCCTGGAGGGACAGGGACGAGACCCAGTACTTC.

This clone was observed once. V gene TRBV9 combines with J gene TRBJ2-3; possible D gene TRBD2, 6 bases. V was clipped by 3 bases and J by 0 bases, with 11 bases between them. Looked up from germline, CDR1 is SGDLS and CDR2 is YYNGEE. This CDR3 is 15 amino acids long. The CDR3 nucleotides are TGTGCCAGCAGCGAGGCGGGACTTAGCACAGATACGCAGTATTTT. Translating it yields CASSEAGLSTDTQYF.

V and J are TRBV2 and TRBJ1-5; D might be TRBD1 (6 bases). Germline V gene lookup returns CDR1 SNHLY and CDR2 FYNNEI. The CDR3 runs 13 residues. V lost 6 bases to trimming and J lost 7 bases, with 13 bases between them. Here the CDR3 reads CASRNQGIQPQHF. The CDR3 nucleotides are TGTGCCAGCAGGAACCAGGGGATCCAGCCCCAGCATTTT.

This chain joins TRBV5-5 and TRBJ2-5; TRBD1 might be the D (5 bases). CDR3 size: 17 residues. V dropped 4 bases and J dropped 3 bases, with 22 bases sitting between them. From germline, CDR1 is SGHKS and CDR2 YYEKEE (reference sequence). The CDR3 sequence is CASSLNGHQMGKETQYF. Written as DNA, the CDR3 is TGTGCCAGCAGCCTGAATGGACACCAAATGGGGAAAGAGACCCAGTACTTC.

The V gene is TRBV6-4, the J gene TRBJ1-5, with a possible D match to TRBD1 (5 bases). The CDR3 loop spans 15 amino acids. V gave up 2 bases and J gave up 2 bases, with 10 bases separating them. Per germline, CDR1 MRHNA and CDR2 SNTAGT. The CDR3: CASSDPGFGNQPQHF. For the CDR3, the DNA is TGTGCCAGCAGTGACCCAGGGTTCGGCAATCAGCCCCAGCATTTT.

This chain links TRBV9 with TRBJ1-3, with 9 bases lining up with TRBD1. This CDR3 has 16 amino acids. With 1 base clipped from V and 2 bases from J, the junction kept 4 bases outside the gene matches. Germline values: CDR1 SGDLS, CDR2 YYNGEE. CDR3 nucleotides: TGTGCCAGCAGCGTAAGTTACAGGGGGCCTGGAAACACCATATATTTT. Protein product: CASSVSYRGPGNTIYF.